The rows below give T cell receptor beta chains drawn from one sample of a study of T cell repertoires in cytomegalovirus infection. No antigen has been assigned to these receptors. TCRdb passed the reads through MiXCR, listing each CDR3 protein once. The sample has about 500,000 distinct CDR3 sequences, 30% to 40% seen once. The sample was cultured PBMCs, taken from culture after CMV antigen stimulation. The receptors were gathered from a human donor in good health (CMV status not recorded). Some clones in this sample may be carry-over from other donors' samples. Both conserved end residues are part of each CDR3. A D gene is named only where the DNA matches it firmly. Part of the rows lack a size; the others show once, few, many or a class for expanded clones.

clone_size	v_call	d_call	j_call	cdr3_aa	cdr3_nt
few	TRBV7-9	.	TRBJ1-5	CASSPSGQDNQPQHF	TGTGCCAGCAGCCCAAGTGGGCAGGACAATCAGCCCCAGCATTTT
few	TRBV7-8	TRBD1	TRBJ2-7	CASRGGQGYEQYF	TGTGCCAGCAGGGGGGGACAGGGGTACGAGCAGTACTTC
.	TRBV13	TRBD2	TRBJ2-7	CASRPPSGAYEQYF	TGTGCCAGCAGACCCCCTAGCGGAGCCTACGAGCAGTACTTC
.	TRBV7-9	TRBD1	TRBJ2-1	CASSQTGKQFF	TGTGCCAGCAGTCAGACAGGGAAGCAGTTCTTC
.	TRBV20-1	.	TRBJ2-7	CSARDLGAAGVEQYF	TGCAGTGCTAGAGATTTGGGGGCCGCGGGGGTCGAGCAGTACTTC
many	TRBV10-3	TRBD2	TRBJ2-7	CAIKGVAGAYEQYF	TGTGCCATCAAGGGAGTAGCGGGGGCCTACGAGCAGTACTTC
.	TRBV19	.	TRBJ2-3	CAIEDRNTDTQYF	TGTGCCATCGAAGACAGGAACACAGATACGCAGTATTTT
.	TRBV7-9	.	TRBJ1-1	CASSSGQGNEAFF	TGTGCCAGCAGCTCCGGCCAGGGAAACGAAGCTTTCTTT
few	TRBV7-2	.	TRBJ2-5	CASSLGLGYQETQYF	TGTGCCAGCAGCTTAGGTCTGGGGTACCAAGAGACCCAGTACTTC
.	TRBV5-4	TRBD2	TRBJ2-3	CASNPGLAGTDTQYF	TGTGCCAGCAACCCGGGACTAGCGGGCACAGATACGCAGTATTTT
many	TRBV7-8	.	TRBJ2-2	CASSLARAANTGELFF	TGTGCCAGCAGCTTAGCCAGGGCGGCGAACACCGGGGAGCTGTTTTTT
.	TRBV6-2/TRBV6-3	.	TRBJ2-1	CASSQVDEQFF	TGTGCCAGCAGTCAGGTCGATGAGCAGTTCTTC
few	TRBV5-4	.	TRBJ2-2	CASSSWMEGDTGELFF	TGTGCCAGCAGCTCGTGGATGGAGGGAGACACCGGGGAGCTGTTTTTT
few	TRBV28	.	TRBJ2-5	CACGGSLGETQYF	TGTGCCTGCGGTGGCAGCCTAGGAGAGACCCAGTACTTC
few	TRBV28	TRBD1	TRBJ2-1	CASSSGQGGFNEQFF	TGTGCCAGCAGCTCAGGACAGGGGGGGTTCAATGAGCAGTTCTTC
many	TRBV19	TRBD1	TRBJ1-5	CASSIAGDSQRNQPQHF	TGTGCCAGTAGTATAGCCGGGGACAGTCAACGCAATCAGCCCCAGCATTTT